The next 11 T cell receptor beta chains were all read from a single sample in a study of circulating CD8 cells and anti-PD-1 response in melanoma (dated by TCRdb to 2019 to 2021). Sequencing relied on a NextSeq 500. Starting from roughly 15 ng of total RNA, TCR libraries were made with the QIAseq Immune Repertoire RNA Library Kit, Human TCR Panel. TCRdb redid the processing of the public reads, applying fastp at Q25 and MiXCR, and retained in-frame beta chains. When rows share a CDR3 protein, they turn into one entry using the most common DNA and genes. This sample is represented by about 970 distinct CDR3 sequences; about 8.2% of them were singletons. About 5.8% of the sample lies in the top ten. Using a BD FACSAria II cell sorter, four subsets defined by PD-1 and/or TIGIT were sorted from live CD3+CD8+TCRalphabeta+ cells. This material consisted of CD8+ T cells from PBMCs, taken at baseline or after one month of anti-PD-1 therapy (not recorded which). The source is a human donor with melanoma.

This clonotype has only a few counts. The CDR3 DNA reads as TGTGCCAGTAGTTGGGGGAGCTCCTACAATGAGCAGTTCTTC. It codes for CASSWGSSYNEQFF. The rearrangement uses TRBV19 and TRBJ2-1; D is possibly TRBD1 or TRBD2 (5 bases each). The CDR3 has 14 residues. V was trimmed by 5 bases and J by 0 bases, leaving 8 bases between them. Looked up from germline, CDR1 is LNHDA and CDR2 is SQIVND (reference sequence).

By share, this clonotype ranks as large (0.1 to 1%). The V gene is TRBV4-2, the J gene TRBJ2-5; 10 nucleotides match TRBD2. Trimming at V came to 2 bases and at J to 2 bases, leaving 11 bases not matched to a gene. The germline CDR1 and CDR2 sequences are LGHNA and YNFKEQ. The CDR3 covers 18 residues. For the CDR3, the DNA is TGTGCCAGCAGCCAACCCGGCTTTACTAGCGGGGTACAAGAGACCCAGTACTTC. Translation gives CASSQPGFTSGVQETQYF.

In its sample, this clonotype ranks as large (0.1 to 1%). The J gene is TRBJ2-3, the V gene TRBV28, with TRBD1 matching 8 bases. CDR1 and CDR2 (germline): MDHEN, SYDVKM. This CDR3 has 15 amino acids. J was trimmed by 4 bases and V by 6 bases; bases with no gene match: 9. Here the CDR3 reads CASSPDRGTADTQYF. The CDR3 nucleotides read TGTGCCAGCAGCCCTGACAGGGGCACGGCAGATACGCAGTATTTT.

In this sample, this clonotype is medium-sized. The V gene is TRBV5-1, the J gene TRBJ2-3; perhaps TRBD2 as D (7 bases). V dropped 1 base and J dropped 4 bases, with 13 bases sitting between them. The CDR3 runs 15 residues. Germline CDR1 is SGHRS and CDR2 is YFSETQ. Here the CDR3 DNA reads TGCGCCAGCAGCTTGACGGGGGGCACACCAGATACGCAGTATTTT. Its translation: CASSLTGGTPDTQYF.

This clonotype rates as medium-sized. This chain links TRBV6-6 with TRBJ2-5; the D call may be TRBD1 or TRBD2 (5 bases each). The CDR3 length is 16 residues. Germline V gene lookup returns CDR1 MNHNY and CDR2 SVGAGI (reference sequence). The ends were cut back, 5 bases at V and 3 bases at J, with 19 bases in the middle. CDR3 in amino acids: CASSTPGAEMEETQYF. CDR3 bases: TGTGCCAGCAGTACCCCCGGGGCGGAGATGGAAGAGACCCAGTACTTC.

This clonotype is classed as medium-sized. The chain uses TRBV30 and TRBJ1-5; tentative D call: TRBD1 (6 bases). Trimming removed 3 bases from V and 4 bases from J, with 7 bases in between. This CDR3 spans 12 amino acids. CDR1 is GTSNPN, CDR2 SVGIG, per germline (reference sequence). The CDR3 reads CAWSTGNQPQHF. The CDR3 DNA reads as TGTGCCTGGAGCACAGGGAATCAGCCCCAGCATTTT.

This clonotype is classed as medium-sized (0.01 to 0.1%). The gene calls are TRBV28 and TRBJ2-3; weak D call: TRBD2 (7 bases). Trimming cost V 6 bases and J 5 bases, with 21 bases left between them. The CDR3 contains 16 residues. From germline, CDR1 is MDHEN and CDR2 SYDVKM. The CDR3 DNA is TGTGCCAGCAGCCTCCGAGAGGGGGGGCCGGGAGATACGCAGTATTTT. Protein: CASSLREGGPGDTQYF.

This clonotype is judged medium-sized (0.01 to 0.1%). The V call is TRBV20-1, the J call TRBJ1-6; D call uncertain. The germline gives CDR1 DFQATT, CDR2 SNEGSKA (reference sequence). This CDR3 has 9 residues. CDR3 nucleotide sequence: TGCAGCGTGGGTTCACCCCTCCACTTT. Translating gives CSVGSPLHF.

This clonotype is medium-sized by share. This sequence joins TRBV4-1 and TRBJ2-7; 8 bases are a match to TRBD2. This CDR3 has 14 residues. Germline V lookup: CDR1 MGHRA, CDR2 YSYEKL. V was pared by 4 bases and J by 3 bases, with 5 bases of the junction left unmatched. The CDR3 region is CASSPPGTSYEQYF. Here the CDR3 DNA reads TGCGCCAGCAGCCCCCCAGGGACTAGCTACGAGCAGTACTTC.

The rearrangement links TRBV2 to TRBJ1-4; D is uncertain. CDR1 is SNHLY and CDR2 is FYNNEI in the germline V gene. Trimming left V 3 bases short and J 6 bases short, with 5 bases between. The CDR3 runs 12 residues. The CDR3 DNA is TGTGCCAGCAGTGATATAGATGAAAAACTGTTTTTT. Protein: CASSDIDEKLFF.

This clonotype is labeled medium-sized. The chain links TRBV7-9 to TRBJ2-1; D unresolved. The germline V gene has CDR1 SEHNR and CDR2 FQNEAQ (reference sequence). Trimming shortened V by 5 bases and J by 6 bases, and 8 bases separated the two germline ends. This CDR3 contains 12 residues. CDR3 amino acids: CASSQAFNEQFF. The CDR3 region has the DNA TGTGCCAGCAGCCAGGCCTTCAATGAGCAGTTCTTC.